Listed below are T cell receptor beta chains from one sample, sequenced in a study of cytomegalovirus exposure and HLA in healthy donors. Assay used: immunoSEQ multiplex PCR; TCRdb lists only in-frame clones, some missing. This table has 120,000 to 150,000 clones, about 80% appearing once. Input material: PBMCs. The receptors originated from a woman aged 25 to 39 in good health and CMV-seronegative. CDR3s include the opening cysteine and the closing phenylalanine or tryptophan. D genes are given only for firm matches. Clone size appears in some rows only: once, few, many, or a class for an expanded clone.

CDR3: CASRDRAYGYTF
DNA: TGTGCCAGCAGGGACAGGGCCTATGGCTACACCTTC
J: TRBJ1-2
size: few
D: TRBD1
V: TRBV27

CDR3: CASSQAGGGDTQYF
DNA: TGTGCCAGCAGCCAAGCGGGGGGGGGAGATACGCAGTATTTT
J: TRBJ2-3
size: .
D: TRBD2
V: TRBV11-1

CDR3: CASKVPGQTYEQYF
DNA: TGTGCCAGCAAAGTCCCGGGACAGACCTACGAGCAGTACTTC
J: TRBJ2-7
size: .
D: TRBD1
V: TRBV27

CDR3: CASNGGFNYGYTF
DNA: TGTGCCAGCAACGGGGGTTTTAACTATGGCTACACCTTC
J: TRBJ1-2
size: .
D: .
V: TRBV14

CDR3: CASSEAGDSEKLFF
DNA: TGTGCCAGCAGTGAAGCGGGGGACAGTGAAAAACTGTTTTTT
J: TRBJ1-4
size: .
D: TRBD1
V: TRBV6-1

CDR3: CASSEYTANYGYTF
DNA: TGTGCCAGCAGTGAATATACAGCTAACTATGGCTACACCTTC
J: TRBJ1-2
size: .
D: .
V: TRBV2

CDR3: CASSLDLGQGARRAGELFF
DNA: TGCGCCAGCAGCTTGGACCTGGGACAGGGGGCGAGAAGGGCCGGGGAGCTGTTTTTT
J: TRBJ2-2
size: .
D: TRBD1
V: TRBV5-1

CDR3: CATSTRITGIQGYTF
DNA: TGTGCCACCAGCACGAGAATTACAGGGATACAGGGCTACACCTTC
J: TRBJ1-2
size: .
D: .
V: TRBV15

CDR3: CASSFQGPNTGELFF
DNA: TGTGCCAGCAGCTTTCAGGGTCCGAACACCGGGGAGCTGTTTTTT
J: TRBJ2-2
size: .
D: .
V: TRBV5-4

CDR3: CASSQERREDYGYTF
DNA: TGCGCCAGCAGCCAAGAACGCAGGGAGGACTATGGCTACACCTTC
J: TRBJ1-2
size: few
D: .
V: TRBV4-1

CDR3: CASSRARESLDTQYF
DNA: TGTGCCAGTAGTAGGGCCAGGGAATCCTTAGATACGCAGTATTTT
J: TRBJ2-3
size: .
D: .
V: TRBV19

CDR3: CASSLGQNTEAFF
DNA: TGTGCCAGCAGCTTAGGACAGAACACTGAAGCTTTCTTT
J: TRBJ1-1
size: few
D: .
V: TRBV7-6

CDR3: CAGGTSGTGETQYF
DNA: TGTGCCGGGGGTACTAGCGGGACGGGGGAGACCCAGTACTTC
J: TRBJ2-5
size: .
D: TRBD2
V: TRBV30

CDR3: CASSLAQANTGAFF
DNA: TGCGCCAGCAGCTTGGCTCAGGCGAACACTGGAGCTTTCTTT
J: TRBJ1-1
size: .
D: .
V: TRBV5-1

CDR3: CASSGKGLLTDTQYF
DNA: TGCGCCAGCAGTGGGAAGGGACTTCTCACAGATACGCAGTATTTT
J: TRBJ2-3
size: once
D: .
V: TRBV10-2

CDR3: CASSPPPGQPQHF
DNA: TGTGCCAGCAGTCCGCCTCCAGGCCAGCCCCAGCATTTT
J: TRBJ1-5
size: few
D: .
V: TRBV6-1

CDR3: CASSYPDRVVYQPQHF
DNA: TGTGCCAGCAGTTACCCCGACAGGGTAGTTTATCAGCCCCAGCATTTT
J: TRBJ1-5
size: .
D: TRBD1
V: TRBV6-6

CDR3: CAWWDRGDTQYF
DNA: TGTGCCTGGTGGGACAGGGGAGATACGCAGTATTTT
J: TRBJ2-3
size: .
D: TRBD1
V: TRBV30

CDR3: CASSSTAGNTIYF
DNA: TGTGCCAGCAGCTCTACAGCTGGAAACACCATATATTTT
J: TRBJ1-3
size: .
D: .
V: TRBV7-6

CDR3: CASSLSPAVGGNTIYF
DNA: TGTGCCAGCAGCTTATCTCCTGCGGTCGGTGGAAACACCATATATTTT
J: TRBJ1-3
size: .
D: .
V: TRBV7-2